This T cell receptor beta chain is from a study of T cell changes during pregnancy in multiple sclerosis. This CDR3 has 16 amino acids. Germline V gene lookup returns CDR1 MNHNY and CDR2 SVGAGI (reference sequence). V was trimmed by 7 bases and J by 1 base, leaving 17 bases between them. Sequencing used immunoSEQ multiplex PCR; TCRdb keeps in-frame clones, though not all of them. The repertoire consists of 38,000 or so clones, with 75% to 95% occurring once and the leading ten covering about 0.45%. Material: CD4+ T cells from peripheral blood mononuclear cells, obtained in the third trimester of pregnancy. V gene TRBV6-6 combines with J gene TRBJ2-4; a possible D gene is TRBD2 (6 bases). This receptor was taken from a female donor with multiple sclerosis, enrolled in a pregnancy study. CDR3 region: CASTAGGQTAKNIQYF. In DNA, the CDR3 is TGTGCCAGCACGGCTGGAGGGCAGACGGCCAAAAACATTCAGTACTTC.